The present TCR beta chain was sequenced within a study of shared clonotypes between healthy human individuals. Study-level findings and limits: Tissue TCR repertoires likely differ from these blood-only repertoires.

V shed 0 bases and J shed 5 bases, with 13 bases lying between them. Germline CDR1 and CDR2: ENHRY and SYGVKD. This CDR3 has 16 residues. In regard to this clone: Its cognate antigen is unknown.

It was at deep level that the assay was run. It was approximately 280 ng DNA, 25,000 to 35,000 T cell genomes, that went into each replicate PCR of unsorted PBMC. The method was immunoSEQ multiplex PCR; TCRdb's version includes in-frame clones alone and lacks a portion of them. The sample includes some 530,000 clones, approximately 78% of them seen just once. Recent vaccinations or acute infections were absent in the healthy HIV-negative adult donors. Sequencing used PBMCs. This TCR was sampled from a woman in her 40s in good health. Some clones in this sample may be carry-over from other donors' samples. The V and J genes are TRBV10-3 and TRBJ2-2; D uncertain. CDR3 sequence: CAISESRNSGTGELFF. The CDR3 coding sequence is TGTGCCATCAGTGAGTCGAGGAATTCGGGTACCGGGGAGCTGTTTTTT.